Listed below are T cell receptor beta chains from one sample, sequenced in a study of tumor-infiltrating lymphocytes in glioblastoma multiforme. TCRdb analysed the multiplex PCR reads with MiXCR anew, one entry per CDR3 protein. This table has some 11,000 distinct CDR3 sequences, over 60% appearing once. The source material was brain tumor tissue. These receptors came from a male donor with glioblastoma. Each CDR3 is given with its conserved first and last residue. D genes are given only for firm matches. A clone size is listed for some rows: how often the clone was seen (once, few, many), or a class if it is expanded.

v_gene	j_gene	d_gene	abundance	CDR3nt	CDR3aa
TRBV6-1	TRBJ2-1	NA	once	TGTGCCAGCAGTGAAGAAGTCGTAGAATACAATAAGCAGATCTTC	CASSEEVVEYNKQIF
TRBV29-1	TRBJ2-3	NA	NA	TGCAGCGTTGGGGCAGGGTCGGTCCATACGCAGTATTTT	CSVGAGSVHTQYF
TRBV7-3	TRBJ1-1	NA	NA	TGCGCCAGCAGCTCCGTCGGGGATAGTGAAGCTTTCTTT	CASSSVGDSEAFF
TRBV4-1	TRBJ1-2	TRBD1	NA	TGCGCCAGCAGCCCGGGGACAGACGGCTACACCTTC	CASSPGTDGYTF
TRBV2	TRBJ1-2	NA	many	TGTGCCAGCAGAGAAGAAGGGGATGGCTACACCTTC	CASREEGDGYTF
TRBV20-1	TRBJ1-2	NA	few	TGCGGTGCTAGGCTGCAGGGGAGCCTTAACTATGGCTACACCTTC	CGARLQGSLNYGYTF
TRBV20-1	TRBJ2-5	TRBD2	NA	TGCACTGCTAGAGATCCGGGACTAGCGGAAGGGACCCAGTACTTC	CTARDPGLAEGTQYF
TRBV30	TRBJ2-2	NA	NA	TGTGCCCGGAGGGGGGGGAACACCGGGGAGTTGTCTTTT	CARRGGNTGELSF
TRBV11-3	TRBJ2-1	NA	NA	TGTGCCAGCAGCTTAGGTGGGACTCGCGGTGGTGAGCAGTTCTTC	CASSLGGTRGGEQFF
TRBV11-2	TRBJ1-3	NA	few	TGTGCCAGCAGCGCCGGGACACCCTCTGGAAACACCATATATTTT	CASSAGTPSGNTIYF
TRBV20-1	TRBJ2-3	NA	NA	TGTAGTGCTAGGTCCATGGGAAGGAGCATAGATACGCAGTATTTT	CSARSMGRSIDTQYF
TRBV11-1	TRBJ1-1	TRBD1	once	TGTGCCAGCAGCGTCTCCGGGACAGGGGGCAAAACTGAAGCTTTCTTT	CASSVSGTGGKTEAFF
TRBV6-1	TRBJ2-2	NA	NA	TGTGCCAGCAGGCGGGACAGACTCACCGGGGAGCTGTTTTTT	CASRRDRLTGELFF
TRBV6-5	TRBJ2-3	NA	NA	TGTGCCAGCAGTTACTCGGCACAGCTCACAGATACGCAGTATTTT	CASSYSAQLTDTQYF
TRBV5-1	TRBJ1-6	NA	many	TGCGCCAGCAGCTTGGGAACAGGCCATAATTCACCCCTCCACTTT	CASSLGTGHNSPLHF
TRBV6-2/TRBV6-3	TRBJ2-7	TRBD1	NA	TGTGATAGCAGAGAGGGGACAGGGAAAAGCCACGAGCAGTACTTC	CDSREGTGKSHEQYF
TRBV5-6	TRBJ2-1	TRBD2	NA	TGTGCTAGCAGCCCGGTTAGCGGGGGCTCCTACAATGAGCAGTCCTTC	CASSPVSGGSYNEQSF
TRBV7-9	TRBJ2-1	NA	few	TGTGCCAGCAGCTTAGCTACAGGGTTCGATGAGCAGTTCTTC	CASSLATGFDEQFF
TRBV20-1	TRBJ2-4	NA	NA	TGCACTGCTAGAGACCCGGACATGGGGATTCGGAAAGCCAAAAACATTCAGCACTTC	CTARDPDMGIRKAKNIQHF
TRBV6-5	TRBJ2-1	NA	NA	TGTGCCAGCAGAGGTCTAGCGAACAATGAGCAGTTCTTC	CASRGLANNEQFF
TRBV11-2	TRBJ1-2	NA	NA	TGTGTCAGCAGCTTAGGGAGTGCAGATAACTATGGCTACACCTTC	CVSSLGSADNYGYTF
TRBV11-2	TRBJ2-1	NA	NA	TGTGCCAGCAGCTTAGGCCCCCCTACCGTGTACAATGAGCAGTTTTTC	CASSLGPPTVYNEQFF
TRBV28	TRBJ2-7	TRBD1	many	TGTGCCAGCAGCGGACAGGTTCCATTCTCCTACGAGCAGTACTTC	CASSGQVPFSYEQYF
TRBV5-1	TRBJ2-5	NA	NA	TGCACCAACAGCTTGGTGGGACGACAGGTCGTGACCCAGTACTTC	CTNSLVGRQVVTQYF
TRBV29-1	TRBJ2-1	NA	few	TGCAGCGTTGGGGGGCAGGGGGGCAATGAGCAGTTCTTC	CSVGGQGGNEQFF
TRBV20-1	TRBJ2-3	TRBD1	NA	TGCAGTGCTCGACAGGGGGTTTTAGATACGCAGTATTTT	CSARQGVLDTQYF
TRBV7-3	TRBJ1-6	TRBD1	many	TGTGCCAGCAGTCAGACAGGGTCCTATAATTCACCCCTCCACTTT	CASSQTGSYNSPLHF
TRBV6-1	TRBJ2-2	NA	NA	TGTGCCTGCAGTGAAGCCGGGGACGTGGAGCTGTTTTTT	CACSEAGDVELFF
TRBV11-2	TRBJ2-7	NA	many	TGTGCCAGCAGACCCTTACCCTCCGACCCGAGCTCCTACGAGCAGTACTTC	CASRPLPSDPSSYEQYF
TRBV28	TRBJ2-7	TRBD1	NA	TGTGACAGCAGCGGACAGGTTCCATTCTCCTACGGGCAGTACTTC	CDSSGQVPFSYGQYF
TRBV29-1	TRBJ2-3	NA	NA	TGCAGCCTAGCGGAGGGGGAGGATATGCAGTATTTT	CSLAEGEDMQYF
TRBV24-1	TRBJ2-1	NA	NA	TGTACCACCAGTGAAGGTCTAGTAGTGGGAGATGAGCAGTTCTTC	CTTSEGLVVGDEQFF